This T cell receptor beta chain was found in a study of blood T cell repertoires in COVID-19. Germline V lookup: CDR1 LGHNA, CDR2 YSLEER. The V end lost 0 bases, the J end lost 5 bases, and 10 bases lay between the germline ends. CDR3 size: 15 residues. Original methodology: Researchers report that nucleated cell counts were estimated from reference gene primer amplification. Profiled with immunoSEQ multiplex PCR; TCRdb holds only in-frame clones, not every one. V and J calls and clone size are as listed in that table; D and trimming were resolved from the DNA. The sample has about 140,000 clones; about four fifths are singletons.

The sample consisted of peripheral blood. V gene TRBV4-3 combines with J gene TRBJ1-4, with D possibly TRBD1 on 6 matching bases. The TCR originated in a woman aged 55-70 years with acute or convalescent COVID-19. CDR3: CASSQEGQGNEKLFF. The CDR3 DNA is TGCGCCAGCAGCCAAGAGGGCCAGGGGAATGAAAAACTGTTTTTT.